This TCR beta chain derives from a study of blood T cells in healthy people across ages. Background on the study: About one barcoded beta molecule per two T cells came from capture by template switching.

Comment on this clonotype: No antigen is known for it.

General study findings and limits: Per million T cells, the diversity of TCR beta decreased roughly linearly as age advanced. Correlation between TCR beta diversity and naive T cell percentage was strong.

The V and J ends lost 0 bases and 0 bases, in that order; junction bases with no gene match: 9. CDR1 and CDR2 (germline): SGHTA, FQGNSA. This CDR3 has 19 residues. Primed by a sample-barcoded 5' primer and a J-beta primer mix, a second PCR proceeded for roughly 7 to 11 cycles. Every sample gave at least 3 million paired-end reads containing CDR3. MiXCR, run by TCRdb on the 5' RACE reads, gives a single entry per CDR3 protein. This sample yields 1.5 million to 2 million distinct CDR3 sequences, of which 35% to 50% are seen a single time; around 23% belongs to the top ten. The sequenced material came from blood. The chain has TRBV7-2 and TRBJ2-3, with 10 bases that match TRBD2. The sequence was obtained from a human donor in good health. The CDR3 loop reads CASSLAFMSGGASTDTQYF. CDR3 DNA sequence: TGTGCCAGCAGCTTAGCGTTTATGAGCGGGGGGGCTAGCACAGATACGCAGTATTTT.